This passage covers 27 T cell receptor beta chains from one sample sequenced in a study of blood T cell repertoires in COVID-19. Profiled with immunoSEQ multiplex PCR; TCRdb holds only in-frame clones, not every one. The table lists more than 300,000 clones, approximately 89% of them singletons. Sequencing input: peripheral blood. Source of these receptors: a woman aged 30 to 39 with COVID-19, enrolled during active disease.

This clone was detected only once. This chain connects TRBV5-5 to TRBJ2-7; TRBD1 agrees at 9 bases. The V gene's germline CDR1 is SGHKS and CDR2 YYEKEE (reference sequence). This CDR3 comprises 15 residues. Losses at the gene ends were 1 base for V and 3 bases for J; bases not matched to a gene: 5. The CDR3 reads CASSLSGTGLYEQYF. The CDR3 DNA reads TGTGCCAGCAGCTTGTCGGGGACAGGGCTCTACGAGCAGTACTTC.

The chain combines TRBV4-1 with TRBJ2-1; 11 bases are a match to TRBD2. Germline lookup yields CDR1 MGHRA and CDR2 YSYEKL. The CDR3 totals 19 residues. V was clipped by 1 base and J by 8 bases; unmatched bases: 16. The CDR3 spells CASSQVRIAGGLSGDEQFF. The CDR3 DNA is TGCGCCAGCAGCCAAGTCCGCATAGCGGGAGGGCTCAGTGGGGATGAGCAGTTCTTC.

The genes are TRBV29-1 and TRBJ2-5; TRBD2 is a possible D gene (6 bases). Germline V gene sequence: CDR1 SQVTM, CDR2 ANQGSEA. This CDR3 region has 12 residues. Trimming cost V 5 bases and J 5 bases, with 12 bases left between them. The CDR3: CSVKTSRETQYF. The CDR3 DNA reads as TGCAGCGTTAAGACTAGTAGGGAGACCCAGTACTTC.

The chain joins TRBV28 to TRBJ1-2; D perhaps matches TRBD1 (5 bases). Germline V gene data show CDR1 as MDHEN and CDR2 as SYDVKM. The CDR3 spans 15 residues. Between the trimmed V and J ends, which lost 5 bases and 4 bases, there was a span of 17 bases. In DNA, the CDR3 is TGTGCCAGCAGTCCTTACCTCCAGGGCGTCTATGGCTACACCTTC. It translates to CASSPYLQGVYGYTF.

The rearrangement uses TRBV12-3 or TRBV12-4 and TRBJ2-7, with a weak D call TRBD2 (6 bases). This CDR3 contains 12 residues. V was pared by 6 bases and J by 4 bases, with 10 bases between. CDR3 sequence (DNA): TGTGCCAGCAGCGGGAGTCCGTACGAGCAGTACTTC. It specifies CASSGSPYEQYF.

The CDR3: CASSRQRNTEAFF. DNA of the CDR3: TGTGCCAGCAGTCGCCAGCGGAACACTGAAGCTTTCTTT. The rearrangement joins TRBV28 to TRBJ1-1; no firm D call. There are 13 residues in the CDR3. Germline CDR1 reads MDHEN; CDR2 reads SYDVKM. V lost 5 bases to trimming and J lost 1 base, with 8 bases between them.

This clone occurred a few times. The V call is TRBV6-4, the J call TRBJ2-2; perhaps TRBD1 as D (6 bases). The CDR3 is 14 residues long. The V gene lost 6 bases and the J gene lost 4 bases, with 12 bases spanning the gap. The germline V gene encodes CDR1 MRHNA and CDR2 SNTAGT. CDR3 in amino acids: CASSPQGSTGELFF. CDR3 nucleotide sequence: TGTGCCAGCAGCCCCCAGGGGAGCACCGGGGAGCTGTTTTTT.

The rearrangement uses TRBV7-9 and TRBJ1-1, with D uncertain. CDR1 is SEHNR and CDR2 is FQNEAQ in the germline V gene (reference sequence). V lost 0 bases and J 8 bases, leaving 4 bases between the germline ends. There are 11 residues in the CDR3. Here the CDR3 DNA reads TGTGCCAGCAGCTTAGCCGAGGAAGCTTTCTTT. It is translated as CASSLAEEAFF.

The V gene is TRBV3-1 (or the pseudogene TRBV3-2), the J gene TRBJ2-1; 10 positions agree with TRBD2. Trimming removed 4 bases from V and 4 bases from J; junction bases left unmatched: 7. The germline CDR1 and CDR2 sequences are LGHDT and YNNKEL (reference sequence). This CDR3 spans 16 amino acids. CDR3 sequence (DNA): TGTGCCAGCAGCCGCTTAGCGGGAGGCGCATACAATGAGCAGTTCTTC. It specifies CASSRLAGGAYNEQFF.

The rearrangement joins TRBV28 to TRBJ1-5, with a weak D call TRBD1 (5 bases). V was clipped by 8 bases and J by 1 base, with 12 bases between them. The CDR3 runs 14 residues. Germline-derived CDR1 and CDR2 are MDHEN and SYDVKM. CDR3 DNA: TGTGCCAGCGTCTTGCCAGGGAGCAATCAGCCCCAGCATTTT. Its protein product is CASVLPGSNQPQHF. Filled out from reference TRBV28 and TRBJ1-5, the complete variable domain reads DVKVTQSSRYLVKRTGEKVFLECVQDMDHENMFWYRQDPGLGLRLIYFSYDVKMKEKGDIPEGYSVSREKKERFSLILESASTNQTSMYLCASVLPGSNQPQHFGDGTRLSIL.

Comments on this clone: Other DNA sequences in the sample encode the same CDR3. The chain combines TRBV11-2 with TRBJ2-5; D uncertain. CDR1 and CDR2 from the germline V gene are SGHAT and FQNNGV. This CDR3 has 13 residues. Trimming shortened V by 1 base and J by 2 bases, and 5 bases separated the two germline ends. CDR3 protein: CASSLGAQETQYF. For the CDR3, the DNA is TGTGCCAGCAGCTTAGGAGCTCAAGAGACCCAGTACTTC.

This clone came up once. The chain links TRBV5-4 to TRBJ2-1; TRBD1 matches 8 bases. Germline assignment: CDR1 SGHNT and CDR2 YYREEE (reference sequence). Trimming removed 0 bases from V and 4 bases from J; junction bases left unmatched: 3. CDR3 length equals 15 residues. DNA for the CDR3: TGTGCCAGCAGCTTGGGCGACAGGGGTTACAATGAGCAGTTCTTC. Encoded protein: CASSLGDRGYNEQFF.

This chain joins TRBV7-2 and TRBJ1-5; no firm D call. From germline, CDR1 is SGHTA and CDR2 FQGNSA. Deletions cut 3 bases from V and 7 bases from J, with 10 bases between. CDR3 length equals 13 residues. The CDR3 here is CASSFDSPQPQHF. CDR3 DNA: TGTGCCAGCAGCTTTGACTCTCCCCAGCCCCAGCATTTT.

V usage is TRBV5-6 and J usage is TRBJ2-7, with TRBD1 matching 8 bases. V lost 0 bases to trimming and J lost 4 bases; unmatched junction nucleotides: 9. The CDR3 has 16 amino acids. Germline V CDR1 and CDR2: SGHDT, YYEEEE. DNA for the CDR3: TGTGCCAGCAGCTTGGCCTCCGGACAGGGTCTGTACGAGCAGTACTTC. Its protein is CASSLASGQGLYEQYF. Variable domain in full (rest from reference TRBV5-6 and TRBJ2-7): DAGVTQSPTHLIKTRGQQVTLRCSPKSGHDTVSWYQQALGQGPQFIFQYYEEEERQRGNFPDRFSGHQFPNYSSELNVNALLLGDSALYLCASSLASGQGLYEQYFGPGTRLTVT.

The V and J genes are TRBV7-2 and TRBJ2-7; D is possibly TRBD2 (6 bases). V was cut by 4 bases and J by 0 bases, with 16 bases left in between. Germline V gene lookup returns CDR1 SGHTA and CDR2 FQGNSA. This CDR3 is built from 16 residues. CDR3 sequence: CASSSLPSAYSYEQYF. The CDR3 nucleotides read TGTGCCAGCAGCTCCCTTCCTAGCGCCTACTCCTACGAGCAGTACTTC.

This chain connects TRBV2 to TRBJ2-1, with D perhaps TRBD2 (6 bases). V was clipped by 8 bases and J by 0 bases, with 14 bases between them. Germline V gene sequence: CDR1 SNHLY, CDR2 FYNNEI. This CDR3 region has 15 residues. The CDR3 region is CASLDAGTSYNEQFF. The CDR3 coding sequence is TGTGCCAGCCTTGACGCGGGAACCTCCTACAATGAGCAGTTCTTC.

The chain joins TRBV6-5 to TRBJ2-2; D is unresolved. V gave up 5 bases and J gave up 6 bases, with 10 bases separating them. The CDR3 has 13 residues. Germline V CDR1 and CDR2: MNHEY, SVGAGI. This CDR3 reads CASSHLGPGELFF. CDR3 DNA sequence: TGTGCCAGCAGTCACCTTGGCCCCGGGGAGCTGTTTTTT.

This clone was counted a single time. The chain links TRBV5-1 to TRBJ2-3; D ambiguous. Trimming stripped 2 bases from V and 0 bases from J, with 4 bases between. The CDR3 totals 13 residues. Germline lookup yields CDR1 SGHRS and CDR2 YFSETQ. The CDR3 DNA is TGCGCCAGCAGCTTCAGTAGCACAGATACGCAGTATTTT. This sequence encodes CASSFSSTDTQYF. Full variable domain (missing parts from reference TRBV5-1 and TRBJ2-3): KAGVTQTPRYLIKTRGQQVTLSCSPISGHRSVSWYQQTPGQGLQFLFEYFSETQRNKGNFPGRFSGRQFSNSRSEMNVSTLELGDSALYLCASSFSSTDTQYFGPGTRLTVL.

The chain combines TRBV6-5 with TRBJ2-7; 12 bases match TRBD2. The CDR3 runs to 14 residues. J was trimmed by 1 base and V by 6 bases; bases with no gene match: 1. The germline V gene encodes CDR1 MNHEY and CDR2 SVGAGI. CDR3 nucleotides: TGTGCCAGCAGGCTAGCGGGAGGGTCCTACGAGCAGTACTTC. Translated, it gives CASRLAGGSYEQYF.

V is TRBV19 and J is TRBJ2-2; TRBD2 aligns across 12 bases. The CDR3 is made up of 15 amino acids. The V gene end was trimmed by 6 bases and the J gene end by 5 bases; junction bases not matched to a gene: 4. Germline V CDR1 and CDR2: LNHDA, SQIVND (reference sequence). The CDR3 loop reads CASRLAGGRTGELFF. The CDR3 DNA reads TGTGCCAGTAGGCTAGCGGGAGGGAGAACCGGGGAGCTGTTTTTT.

V gene TRBV3-1 (or the pseudogene TRBV3-2) combines with J gene TRBJ1-1; TRBD1 matches at 7 bases. Germline lookup yields CDR1 LGHDT and CDR2 YNNKEL (reference sequence). Germline trimming cut 2 bases from V and 1 base from J; bases unmatched to any gene: 7. This CDR3 has 16 residues. CDR3: CASSQRQGVWNTEAFF. Here the CDR3 DNA reads TGTGCCAGCAGCCAAAGGCAGGGGGTATGGAACACTGAAGCTTTCTTT.

This chain uses TRBV29-1 with TRBJ2-7; 8 bases fit TRBD2. The CDR3 is 16 amino acids. The germline V gene encodes CDR1 SQVTM and CDR2 ANQGSEA. Trimming removed 3 bases from V and 2 bases from J; junction bases left unmatched: 12. CDR3: CSVEGARAGGTYEQYF. The CDR3 DNA reads TGCAGCGTTGAGGGAGCCCGGGCGGGAGGAACCTACGAGCAGTACTTC.

V and J are TRBV6-2 or TRBV6-3 and TRBJ2-1, with no clear D. The V gene's germline CDR1 is MNHEY and CDR2 SVGEGT. V dropped 4 bases and J dropped 6 bases, with 7 bases sitting between them. This CDR3 is built from 12 residues. DNA for the CDR3: TGTGCCAGCAGTTTAGAGGTCAATGAGCAGTTCTTC. Amino acids: CASSLEVNEQFF.

V usage is TRBV24-1 and J usage is TRBJ2-4; 10 bases match TRBD1. V was clipped by 4 bases and J by 5 bases; unmatched bases: 4. The CDR3 totals 15 residues. Germline loops: CDR1 KGHDR, CDR2 SFDVKD. This CDR3 is CATSDPGQGENIQYF. The DNA of the CDR3 is TGTGCCACCAGTGACCCCGGACAGGGGGAAAACATTCAGTACTTC.

As for this clone: The same CDR3 also results from other DNA sequences found in this sample. The chain recombines TRBV19 with TRBJ2-4; possibly TRBD2 for D (6 bases). V was clipped by 4 bases and J by 0 bases, with 10 bases between them. Germline V gene lookup returns CDR1 LNHDA and CDR2 SQIVND (reference sequence). This CDR3 region has 15 residues. As DNA, the CDR3 is TGTGCCAGTAGTAGGACTATCCTAGCCAAAAACATTCAGTACTTC. Encoded protein: CASSRTILAKNIQYF.

This clone was recorded only once. The chain combines TRBV9 with TRBJ2-2; TRBD2 aligns across 7 bases. CDR1 is SGDLS and CDR2 is YYNGEE in the germline V gene. CDR3 length: 15 residues. Trimming cost V 0 bases and J 1 base; bases outside gene matches: 0. The CDR3 reads CASSVVAGNTGELFF. CDR3 sequence (DNA): TGTGCCAGCAGCGTAGTAGCGGGGAACACCGGGGAGCTGTTTTTT.

J is TRBJ1-2 and V is TRBV5-5; 9 nucleotides agree with TRBD1. The V and J ends lost 3 bases and 6 bases, in that order; junction bases with no gene match: 3. The germline gives CDR1 SGHKS, CDR2 YYEKEE (reference sequence). The CDR3 is made up of 13 amino acids. The CDR3 nucleotides are TGTGCCAGCAGCTGGACAGGGGCAAATGGCTACACCTTC. As protein: CASSWTGANGYTF. The whole variable domain, filled in from reference TRBV5-5 and TRBJ1-2, reads DAGVTQSPTHLIKTRGQQVTLRCSPISGHKSVSWYQQVLGQGPQFIFQYYEKEERGRGNFPDRFSARQFPNYSSELNVNALLLGDSALYLCASSWTGANGYTFGSGTRLTVV.